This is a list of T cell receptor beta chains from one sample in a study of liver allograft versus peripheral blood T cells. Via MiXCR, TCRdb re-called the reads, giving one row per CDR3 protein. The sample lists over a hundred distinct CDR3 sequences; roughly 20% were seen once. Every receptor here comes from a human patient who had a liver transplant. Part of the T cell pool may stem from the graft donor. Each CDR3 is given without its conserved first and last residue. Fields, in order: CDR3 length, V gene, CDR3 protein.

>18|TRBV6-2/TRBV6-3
ASSYSSDRGGRYSNQPQH
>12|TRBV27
ASNQGAGSYEQY
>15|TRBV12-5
ASGLTPGTGGTGELF
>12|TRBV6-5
ASSGGGSNQPQH
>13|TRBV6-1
ASSGGWADSYEQY
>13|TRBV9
ASSIPGGGQETQY